Included here is one T cell receptor beta chain sequence, with context. The antigen remains unidentified. The authors extracted RNA and reverse transcribed it into cDNA as the sequencing template. TCRdb's table, derived via immunoSEQ multiplex PCR, lists solely in-frame clones and lacks some. The sample records 90,000 to 120,000 clones, roughly 55% being singletons. This sample is part of a study of CD8+ T cells in alopecia areata. Study-wide findings and caveats: Among patients, TCR sharing was less clear than in mice, a difference possibly due in part to HLA diversity in the patient population. Elevated clonality characterized lesional scalp relative to normal scalp, particularly in alopecia totalis/universalis.

The sample taken for sequencing was NKG2D-low CD8+ T cells sorted from blood. This clonotype was sampled from a human donor with alopecia areata.

The CDR3 DNA follows: TGTGCCACCATCTCGTCGGGGCAGTTCTTC. Encoded protein: CATISSGQFF. This chain joins TRBV2 and TRBJ2-1; no reliable D call. The ends were cut back, 10 bases at V and 12 bases at J, with 13 bases in the middle. The V gene's germline CDR1 is SNHLY and CDR2 FYNNEI. This CDR3 has 10 amino acids.